This TCR beta chain was recovered during a study of blood T cell repertoires in COVID-19. Overall study context: The United States, Italy and Spain provided the acute and convalescent COVID-19 samples.

Original data processing: Using reference gene primer amplification, nucleated cell counts were estimated. The protocol was immunoSEQ multiplex PCR, while the TCRdb copy is restricted to in-frame clones and leaves out a portion. Clone size and the V and J calls come from that table; the DNA yielded D and trimming. Here the sample spans around 280,000 clones, about nine tenths being singletons. CDR3 length: 13 amino acids. V was shortened by 2 bases and J by 2 bases, with 4 bases between the two germline ends. Germline V lookup: CDR1 MNHNS, CDR2 SASEGT. Seattle's enrolled individuals joined amid active infection and were then monitored longitudinally.

This sequence was found in a woman in her twenties or thirties with COVID-19, enrolled during active disease. Material for sequencing was peripheral blood. The chain is built from TRBV6-1 and TRBJ1-3, with D unclear. The CDR3 sequence is CASSEQAGNTIYF. The CDR3 DNA follows: TGTGCCAGCAGTGAACAGGCTGGAAACACCATATATTTT.